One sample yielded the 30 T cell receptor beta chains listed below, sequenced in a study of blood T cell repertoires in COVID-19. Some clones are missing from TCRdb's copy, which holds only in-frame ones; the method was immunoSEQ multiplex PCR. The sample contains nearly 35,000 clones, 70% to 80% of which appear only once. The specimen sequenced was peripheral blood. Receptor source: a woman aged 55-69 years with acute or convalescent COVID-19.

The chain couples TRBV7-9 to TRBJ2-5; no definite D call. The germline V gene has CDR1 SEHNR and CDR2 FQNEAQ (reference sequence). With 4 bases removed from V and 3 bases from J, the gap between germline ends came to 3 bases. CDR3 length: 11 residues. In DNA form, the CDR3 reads TGTGCCAGCAGCTCCAAAGAGACCCAGTACTTC. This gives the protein CASSSKETQYF.

For the CDR3, the DNA is TGTGCCAGCAGCCACACAGGGTATGGGACTGAAGCTTTCTTT. Protein sequence: CASSHTGYGTEAFF. The chain employs TRBV11-2 and TRBJ1-1; D might be TRBD1 (6 bases). This CDR3 has 14 residues. CDR1 and CDR2 (germline): SGHAT, FQNNGV. Between the trimmed V and J ends, which lost 5 bases and 5 bases, there was a span of 15 bases.

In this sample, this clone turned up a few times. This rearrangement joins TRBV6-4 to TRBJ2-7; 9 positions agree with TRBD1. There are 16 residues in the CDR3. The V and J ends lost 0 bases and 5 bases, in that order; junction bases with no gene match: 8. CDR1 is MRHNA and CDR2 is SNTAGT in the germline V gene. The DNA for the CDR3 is TGTGCCAGCAGTGACTCACCGGGACAGGGCGTCCACGAGCAGTACTTC. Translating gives CASSDSPGQGVHEQYF.

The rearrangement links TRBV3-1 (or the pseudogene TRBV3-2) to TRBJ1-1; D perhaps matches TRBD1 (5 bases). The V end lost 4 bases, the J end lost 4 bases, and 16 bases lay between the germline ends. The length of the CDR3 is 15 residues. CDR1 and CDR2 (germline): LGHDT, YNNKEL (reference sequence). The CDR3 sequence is CASSPGGGRGTEAFF. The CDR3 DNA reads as TGTGCCAGCAGCCCGGGGGGAGGGCGGGGCACTGAAGCTTTCTTT.

The chain's CDR3 is CASSFVTGVVNEQFF. The CDR3 coding sequence is TGTGCCAGCAGCTTCGTAACAGGGGTTGTCAATGAGCAGTTCTTC. The rearrangement links TRBV7-9 to TRBJ2-1; 7 positions agree with TRBD1. The J segment lost 6 bases and the V segment lost 3 bases, leaving 8 bases of the junction unmatched. In germline, CDR1 is SEHNR, CDR2 FQNEAQ (reference sequence). The CDR3 totals 15 residues. Based on the CDR3 plus reference TRBV7-9 and TRBJ2-1, the full variable domain is DTGVSQNPRHKITKRGQNVTFRCDPISEHNRLYWYRQTLGQGPEFLTYFQNEAQLEKSRLLSDRFSAERPKGSFSTLEIQRTEQGDSAMYLCASSFVTGVVNEQFFGPGTRLTVL.

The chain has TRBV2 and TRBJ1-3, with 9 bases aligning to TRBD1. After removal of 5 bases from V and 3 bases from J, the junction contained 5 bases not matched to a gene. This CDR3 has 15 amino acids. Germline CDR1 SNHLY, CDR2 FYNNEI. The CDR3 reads CASSYTGGFGNTIYF. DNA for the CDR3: TGTGCCAGCAGTTATACAGGGGGCTTTGGAAACACCATATATTTT.

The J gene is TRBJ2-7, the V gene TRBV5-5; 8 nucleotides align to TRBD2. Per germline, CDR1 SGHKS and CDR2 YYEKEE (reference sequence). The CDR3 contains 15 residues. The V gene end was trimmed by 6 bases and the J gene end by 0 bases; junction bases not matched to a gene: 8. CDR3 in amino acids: CASNPREGNSYEQYF. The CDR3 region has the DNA TGTGCCAGCAACCCCCGGGAGGGGAACTCCTACGAGCAGTACTTC.

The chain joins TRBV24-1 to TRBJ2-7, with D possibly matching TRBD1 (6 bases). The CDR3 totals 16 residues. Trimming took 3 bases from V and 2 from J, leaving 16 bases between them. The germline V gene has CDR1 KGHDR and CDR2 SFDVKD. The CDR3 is CATSDPAKQGTYEQYF. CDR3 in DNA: TGTGCCACCAGTGATCCCGCCAAACAGGGAACCTACGAGCAGTACTTC.

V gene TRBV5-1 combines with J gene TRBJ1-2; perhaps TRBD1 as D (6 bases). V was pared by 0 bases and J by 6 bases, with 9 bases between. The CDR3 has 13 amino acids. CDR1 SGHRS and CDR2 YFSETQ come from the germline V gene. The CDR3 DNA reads TGCGCCAGCAGCTTGGCAGGGGATAATGGCTACACCTTC. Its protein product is CASSLAGDNGYTF.

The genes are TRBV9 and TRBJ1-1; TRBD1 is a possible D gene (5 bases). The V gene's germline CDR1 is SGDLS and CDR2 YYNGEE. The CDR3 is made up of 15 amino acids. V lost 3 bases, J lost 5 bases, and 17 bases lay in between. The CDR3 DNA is TGTGCCAGCAGCGCGGTAGCAGGTTCAGGGACTGAAGCTTTCTTT. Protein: CASSAVAGSGTEAFF.

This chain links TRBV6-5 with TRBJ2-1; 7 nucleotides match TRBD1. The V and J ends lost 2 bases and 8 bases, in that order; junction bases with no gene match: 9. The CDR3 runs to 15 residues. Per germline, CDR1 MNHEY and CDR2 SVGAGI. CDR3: CASSYEVTGRDEQFF. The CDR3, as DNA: TGTGCCAGCAGTTACGAGGTGACAGGGAGAGATGAGCAGTTCTTC.

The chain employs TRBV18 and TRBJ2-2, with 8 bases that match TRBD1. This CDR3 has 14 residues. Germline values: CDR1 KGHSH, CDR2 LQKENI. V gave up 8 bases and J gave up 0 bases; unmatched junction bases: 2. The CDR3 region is CASLGQANTGELFF. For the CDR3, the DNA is TGTGCCAGCCTGGGACAGGCGAACACCGGGGAGCTGTTTTTT.

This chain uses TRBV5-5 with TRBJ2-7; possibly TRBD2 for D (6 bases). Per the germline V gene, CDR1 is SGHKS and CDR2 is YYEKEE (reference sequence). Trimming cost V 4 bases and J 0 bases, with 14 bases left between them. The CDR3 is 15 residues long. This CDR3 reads CASSTGAESSYEQYF. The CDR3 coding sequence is TGTGCCAGCAGCACGGGAGCGGAGAGCTCCTACGAGCAGTACTTC.

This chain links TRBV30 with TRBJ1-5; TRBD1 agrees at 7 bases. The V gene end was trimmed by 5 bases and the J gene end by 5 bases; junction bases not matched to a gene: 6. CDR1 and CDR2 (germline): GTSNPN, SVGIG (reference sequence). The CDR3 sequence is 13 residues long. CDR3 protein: CAWGRDSDQPQHF. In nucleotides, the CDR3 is TGTGCCTGGGGCCGGGACAGCGATCAGCCCCAGCATTTT.

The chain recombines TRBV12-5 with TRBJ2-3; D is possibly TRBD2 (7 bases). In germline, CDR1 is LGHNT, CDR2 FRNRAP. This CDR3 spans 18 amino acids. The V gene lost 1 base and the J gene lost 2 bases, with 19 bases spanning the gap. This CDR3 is CASGLARGGNPVTDTQYF. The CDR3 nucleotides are TGTGCTAGTGGTTTGGCCCGCGGGGGCAACCCCGTCACAGATACGCAGTATTTT.

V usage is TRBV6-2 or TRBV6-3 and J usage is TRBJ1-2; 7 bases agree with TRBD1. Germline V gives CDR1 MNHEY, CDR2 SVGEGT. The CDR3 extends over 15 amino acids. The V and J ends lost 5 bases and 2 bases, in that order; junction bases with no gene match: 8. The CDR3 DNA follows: TGTGCCAGCAGTCTGACAGGGCCACAGAACTATGGCTACACCTTC. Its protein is CASSLTGPQNYGYTF.

The CDR3 reads CASSPQIALNGYTF. The CDR3 DNA reads as TGCGCCAGCAGCCCACAGATCGCCCTTAATGGCTACACCTTC. The rearrangement links TRBV5-1 to TRBJ1-2; D unclear. Germline V lookup: CDR1 SGHRS, CDR2 YFSETQ. The length of the CDR3 is 14 residues. V lost 4 bases and J 6 bases, leaving 16 bases between the germline ends.

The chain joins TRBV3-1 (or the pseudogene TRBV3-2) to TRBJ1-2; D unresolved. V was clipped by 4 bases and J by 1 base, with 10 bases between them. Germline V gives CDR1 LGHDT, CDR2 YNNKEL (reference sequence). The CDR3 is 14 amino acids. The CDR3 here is CASSLKAGNYGYTF. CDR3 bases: TGTGCCAGCAGCCTCAAAGCCGGTAACTATGGCTACACCTTC.

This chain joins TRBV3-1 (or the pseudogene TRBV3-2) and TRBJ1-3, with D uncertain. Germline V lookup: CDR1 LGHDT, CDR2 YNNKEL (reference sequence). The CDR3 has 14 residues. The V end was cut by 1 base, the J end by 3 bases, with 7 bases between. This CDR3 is CASSQVSFGNTIYF. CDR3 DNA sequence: TGTGCCAGCAGCCAAGTATCGTTTGGAAACACCATATATTTT.

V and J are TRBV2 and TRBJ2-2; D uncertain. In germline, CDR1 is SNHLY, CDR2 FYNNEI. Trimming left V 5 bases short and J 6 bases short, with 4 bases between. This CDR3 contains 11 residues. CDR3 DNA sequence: TGTGCCAGCAGTTATGCCGGGGAGCTGTTTTTT. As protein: CASSYAGELFF.

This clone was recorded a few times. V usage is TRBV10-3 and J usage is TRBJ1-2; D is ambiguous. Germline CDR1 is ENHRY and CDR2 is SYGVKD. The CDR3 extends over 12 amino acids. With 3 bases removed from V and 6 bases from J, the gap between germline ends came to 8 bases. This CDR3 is CAISEGGHGYTF. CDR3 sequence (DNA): TGTGCCATCAGTGAAGGAGGGCATGGCTACACCTTC.

The CDR3 bases are TGCGCCAGCAGCCAAGCCACGGAGGGCACTGAAGCTTTCTTT. Translation: CASSQATEGTEAFF. This chain links TRBV4-1 with TRBJ1-1; the D is unclear. The V gene lost 1 base and the J gene lost 4 bases, with 10 bases spanning the gap. This CDR3 has 14 residues. The germline V gene encodes CDR1 MGHRA and CDR2 YSYEKL.

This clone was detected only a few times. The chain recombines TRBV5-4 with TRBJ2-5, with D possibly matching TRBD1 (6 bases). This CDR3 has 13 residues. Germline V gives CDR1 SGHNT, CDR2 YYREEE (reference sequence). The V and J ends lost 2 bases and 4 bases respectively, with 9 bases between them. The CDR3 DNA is TGTGCCAGCAGCTTCGAGGGGGTAGAGACCCAGTACTTC. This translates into CASSFEGVETQYF.

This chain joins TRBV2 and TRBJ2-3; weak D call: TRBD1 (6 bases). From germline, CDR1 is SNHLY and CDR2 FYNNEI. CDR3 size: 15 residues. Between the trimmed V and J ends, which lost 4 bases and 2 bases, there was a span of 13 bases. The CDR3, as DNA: TGTGCCAGCAGTGGGGGCGGACAGACCACAGATACGCAGTATTTT. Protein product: CASSGGGQTTDTQYF.

The chain's CDR3 is CAWSLPAGSPLHF. CDR3 DNA sequence: TGTGCCTGGAGTCTTCCAGCGGGGTCACCCCTCCACTTT. The chain links TRBV30 to TRBJ1-6; D not certain. Trimming left V 2 bases short and J 10 bases short, with 12 bases between. The CDR3 is made up of 13 amino acids. Germline V CDR1 and CDR2: GTSNPN, SVGIG (reference sequence).

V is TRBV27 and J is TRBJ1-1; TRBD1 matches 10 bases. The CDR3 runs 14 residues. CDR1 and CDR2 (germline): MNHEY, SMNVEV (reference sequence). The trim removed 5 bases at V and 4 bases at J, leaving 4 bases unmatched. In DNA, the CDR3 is TGTGCCAGCAGTCCCTGGACAGGGGGCACTGAAGCTTTCTTT. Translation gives CASSPWTGGTEAFF.

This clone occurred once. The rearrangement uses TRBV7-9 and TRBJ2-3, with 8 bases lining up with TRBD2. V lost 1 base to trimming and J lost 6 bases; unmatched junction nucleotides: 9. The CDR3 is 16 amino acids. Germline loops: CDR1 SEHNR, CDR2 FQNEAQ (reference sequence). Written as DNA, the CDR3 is TGTGCCAGCAGCTTAGAAGCGGGGGACCCTCTTGATACGCAGTATTTT. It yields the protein CASSLEAGDPLDTQYF.

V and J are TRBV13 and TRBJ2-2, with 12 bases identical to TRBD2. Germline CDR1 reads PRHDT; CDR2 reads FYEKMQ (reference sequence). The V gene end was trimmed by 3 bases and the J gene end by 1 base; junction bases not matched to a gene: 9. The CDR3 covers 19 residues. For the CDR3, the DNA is TGTGCCAGCAGCTTTCCTAGCGGGGGGGCTCAATTGAACACCGGGGAGCTGTTTTTT. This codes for CASSFPSGGAQLNTGELFF. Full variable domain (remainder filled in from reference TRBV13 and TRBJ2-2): AAGVIQSPRHLIKEKRETATLKCYPIPRHDTVYWYQQGPGQDPQFLISFYEKMQSDKGSIPDRFSAQQFSDYHSELNMSSLELGDSALYFCASSFPSGGAQLNTGELFFGEGSRLTVL.

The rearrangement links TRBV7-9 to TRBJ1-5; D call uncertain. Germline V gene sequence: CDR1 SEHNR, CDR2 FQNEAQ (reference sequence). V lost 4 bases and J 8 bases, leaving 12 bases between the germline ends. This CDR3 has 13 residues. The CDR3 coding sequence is TGTGCCAGCAGCTCTCAAGAAGCGGAGCCCCAGCATTTT. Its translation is CASSSQEAEPQHF.

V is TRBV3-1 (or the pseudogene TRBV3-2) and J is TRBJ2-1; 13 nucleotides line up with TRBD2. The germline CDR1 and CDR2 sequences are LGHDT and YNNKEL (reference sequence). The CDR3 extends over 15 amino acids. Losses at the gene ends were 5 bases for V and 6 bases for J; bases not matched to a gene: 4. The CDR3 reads CASSETSGGVNEQFF. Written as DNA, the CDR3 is TGTGCCAGCAGCGAAACTAGCGGGGGGGTCAATGAGCAGTTCTTC.